Each of the 16 T cell receptor beta chains below was sequenced from the same sample in a study of cytomegalovirus exposure and HLA in healthy donors. Primers: 60 Vbeta forward and 13 Jbeta reverse. Assay used: immunoSEQ multiplex PCR; TCRdb lists only in-frame clones, some missing. Its clone listing holds about 74,000 clones. Sequenced: PBMCs. These receptor sequences come from a female donor in good health and CMV-seropositive.

The chain employs TRBV28 and TRBJ2-1; 9 bases match TRBD2. In germline, CDR1 is MDHEN, CDR2 SYDVKM. This CDR3 contains 16 residues. V lost 2 bases and J lost 5; bases outside the gene matches: 7. CDR3 amino acids: CASSLLAGRLDNEQFF. For the CDR3, the DNA is TGTGCCAGCAGTTTACTAGCGGGAAGGCTTGACAATGAGCAGTTCTTC.

The chain recombines TRBV12-5 with TRBJ1-6, with a weak D call TRBD1 (6 bases). V shed 7 bases and J shed 6 bases, with 16 bases lying between them. CDR1 LGHNT and CDR2 FRNRAP come from the germline V gene. The CDR3 length is 15 residues. DNA of the CDR3: TGTGCTAGTGCCACAGGGCTTGGGTTTAATTCACCCCTCCACTTT. This gives the protein CASATGLGFNSPLHF.

The V call is TRBV30, the J call TRBJ2-7, with 10 bases aligning to TRBD2. Germline CDR1 reads GTSNPN; CDR2 reads SVGIG (reference sequence). The CDR3 contains 16 residues. Trimming removed 1 base from V and 7 bases from J; junction bases left unmatched: 13. CDR3 sequence reads: CAWSELAGARSGEQYF. The CDR3 nucleotides are TGTGCCTGGAGTGAGCTAGCGGGAGCCAGGTCTGGGGAGCAGTACTTC.

The chain is built from TRBV6-5 and TRBJ2-7; TRBD1 might be the D (6 bases). The CDR3 extends over 14 amino acids. From germline, CDR1 is MNHEY and CDR2 SVGAGI. Trimming stripped 6 bases from V and 2 bases from J, with 14 bases between. The CDR3 sequence is CASSSLDRTYEQYF. In DNA, the CDR3 is TGTGCCAGCAGCTCATTGGACAGAACCTACGAGCAGTACTTC.

The V gene is TRBV6-1, the J gene TRBJ1-5; perhaps TRBD1 as D (6 bases). Germline V gene lookup returns CDR1 MNHNS and CDR2 SASEGT. The CDR3 length is 14 residues. Deletions cut 1 base from V and 15 bases from J, with 19 bases between. The CDR3 protein is CASSEGAGARQTHF. Here the CDR3 DNA reads TGTGCCAGCAGTGAAGGAGCAGGGGCGAGGCAAACGCATTTT.

The rearrangement links TRBV7-9 to TRBJ2-7, with TRBD1 matching over 9 bases. The germline V gene has CDR1 SEHNR and CDR2 FQNEAQ (reference sequence). The CDR3 loop spans 16 amino acids. V lost 5 bases and J lost 3; bases outside the gene matches: 11. The CDR3 DNA is TGTGCCAGCAGCGTACCGGGACAGGGTTCCGGCTACGAGCAGTACTTC. Its translation is CASSVPGQGSGYEQYF.

The chain employs TRBV28 and TRBJ1-2; 7 positions match TRBD1. The junction had 4 bases not matched to a gene; V was cut back by 1 base and J by 8 bases. Germline loops: CDR1 MDHEN, CDR2 SYDVKM. The CDR3 loop spans 13 amino acids. CDR3 amino acids: CASSLSRGLGYTF. CDR3 nucleotide sequence: TGTGCCAGCAGTTTATCGAGGGGGCTAGGCTACACCTTC.

The chain uses TRBV27 and TRBJ2-4; 11 nucleotides line up with TRBD1. This CDR3 has 17 residues. Trimming cost V 6 bases and J 6 bases; bases outside gene matches: 13. Germline V gene lookup returns CDR1 MNHEY and CDR2 SMNVEV (reference sequence). CDR3 sequence: CASRLDFTGQGGNIQYF. CDR3 sequence (DNA): TGTGCCAGCAGGCTAGATTTTACGGGACAGGGGGGAAACATTCAGTACTTC.

The chain employs TRBV11-2 and TRBJ1-2; D possibly corresponds to TRBD1 (6 bases). Germline values: CDR1 SGHAT, CDR2 FQNNGV. V gave up 5 bases and J gave up 6 bases, with 19 bases separating them. This CDR3 has 15 amino acids. The DNA of the CDR3 is TGTGCCAGCAGCCCTCGCCGGGCAGGGGTGAATGGCTACACCTTC. It yields the protein CASSPRRAGVNGYTF.

V usage is TRBV7-9 and J usage is TRBJ2-1, with 15 positions matching TRBD2. The V gene end was trimmed by 6 bases and the J gene end by 0 bases; junction bases not matched to a gene: 3. CDR1 is SEHNR, CDR2 FQNEAQ, per germline (reference sequence). The CDR3 loop spans 17 amino acids. CDR3 coding DNA: TGTGCCAGCAGAGGGACTAGCGGGAGGATCTCCTACAATGAGCAGTTCTTC. The encoded protein is CASRGTSGRISYNEQFF.

The rearrangement joins TRBV14 to TRBJ2-7; weak D call: TRBD2 (6 bases). V was shortened by 4 bases and J by 9 bases, with 16 bases between the two germline ends. CDR3 length: 13 residues. From germline, CDR1 is SGHDN and CDR2 FVKESK. As DNA, the CDR3 is TGTGCCAGCAGCCTAATGACTAGTGGGTTGCAGTACTTC. Its translation is CASSLMTSGLQYF.

The chain recombines TRBV5-1 with TRBJ2-5, with D possibly matching TRBD2 (7 bases). Trimming shortened V by 4 bases and J by 4 bases, and 20 bases separated the two germline ends. Germline assignment: CDR1 SGHRS and CDR2 YFSETQ. This CDR3 has 16 amino acids. This chain's CDR3 is CASSPGGPGRGETQYF. The CDR3, as DNA: TGCGCCAGCAGCCCCGGGGGGCCAGGGCGGGGAGAGACCCAGTACTTC. Variable domain in full (rest from reference TRBV5-1 and TRBJ2-5): KAGVTQTPRYLIKTRGQQVTLSCSPISGHRSVSWYQQTPGQGLQFLFEYFSETQRNKGNFPGRFSGRQFSNSRSEMNVSTLELGDSALYLCASSPGGPGRGETQYFGPGTRLLVL.

The rearrangement joins TRBV2 to TRBJ1-3; TRBD1 is a possible D gene (6 bases). V was shortened by 0 bases and J by 2 bases, with 11 bases between the two germline ends. The V gene's germline CDR1 is SNHLY and CDR2 FYNNEI. The CDR3 sequence is 16 residues long. CDR3 DNA: TGTGCCAGCAGTGAAGCGGTCACAGGGACTGGAAACACCATATATTTT. The encoded protein is CASSEAVTGTGNTIYF.

The rearrangement uses TRBV7-9 and TRBJ1-3; 8 positions agree with TRBD1. Germline-derived CDR1 and CDR2 are SEHNR and FQNEAQ (reference sequence). J was trimmed by 5 bases and V by 5 bases; bases with no gene match: 8. The CDR3 has 15 residues. The CDR3 protein is CASSPRDRWRNTIYF. Written as DNA, the CDR3 is TGTGCCAGCAGCCCGCGGGACAGGTGGAGAAACACCATATATTTT.

The V gene is TRBV7-6, the J gene TRBJ2-1, with 13 bases aligning to TRBD2. V was clipped by 2 bases and J by 0 bases; unmatched bases: 1. The CDR3 length is 17 residues. CDR1 SGHVS and CDR2 FNYEAQ come from the germline V gene. CDR3 sequence (DNA): TGTGCCAGCAGCTTAAGGACTAGCGGGAGCTCCTACAATGAGCAGTTCTTC. Protein: CASSLRTSGSSYNEQFF.

V is TRBV7-9 and J is TRBJ2-1; 9 bases align to TRBD2. J lost 3 bases, V lost 8 bases, and 11 bases had no gene match. CDR3 length: 16 amino acids. Germline values: CDR1 SEHNR, CDR2 FQNEAQ (reference sequence). CDR3 region: CASGYSGRQFYNEQFF. The CDR3 DNA reads TGTGCCAGCGGCTATAGCGGGAGACAGTTCTACAATGAGCAGTTCTTC.